Below are 24 T cell receptor beta chains sequenced from a single sample in a study of T cell changes during pregnancy in multiple sclerosis. Measured with immunoSEQ multiplex PCR; TCRdb has only the in-frame clones, and not every one. The sample lists about 85,000 clones, roughly nine tenths occurring once. The input for sequencing was peripheral blood, taken in the first trimester of pregnancy. Source of these receptors: a female donor with multiple sclerosis, enrolled in a pregnancy study.

This chain uses TRBV2 with TRBJ2-2; TRBD1 matches at 10 bases. The V gene's germline CDR1 is SNHLY and CDR2 FYNNEI. V was clipped by 6 bases and J by 6 bases; unmatched bases: 4. There are 14 residues in the CDR3. CDR3 DNA: TGTGCCAGCAGGGGGACAGGGGCTGCCGGGGAGCTGTTTTTT. It codes for CASRGTGAAGELFF.

The chain employs TRBV11-3 and TRBJ2-2; D perhaps matches TRBD1 (6 bases). The V and J ends lost 7 bases and 0 bases respectively, with 21 bases between them. In germline, CDR1 is SGHNT, CDR2 YENEEA. The CDR3 is 18 residues long. CDR3 bases: TGTGCCAGCATCCAAGTTGTGGGACACCTGCCGAACACCGGGGAGCTGTTTTTT. This gives the protein CASIQVVGHLPNTGELFF.

V is TRBV6-5 and J is TRBJ1-1; D unresolved. CDR1 and CDR2 (germline): MNHEY, SVGAGI. The CDR3 extends over 14 amino acids. The V end was cut by 6 bases, the J end by 0 bases, with 11 bases between. The CDR3 protein is CASRQQRLNTEAFF. DNA of the CDR3: TGTGCCAGCAGGCAACAGAGACTGAACACTGAAGCTTTCTTT.

V usage is TRBV30 and J usage is TRBJ1-2; weak D call: TRBD1 (5 bases). Germline V gene lookup returns CDR1 GTSNPN and CDR2 SVGIG (reference sequence). The length of the CDR3 is 13 residues. V was trimmed by 0 bases and J by 7 bases, leaving 12 bases between them. The CDR3 loop reads CAWSVAGSGGYTF. CDR3 sequence (DNA): TGTGCCTGGAGTGTAGCAGGGTCCGGTGGCTACACCTTC.

The chain has TRBV10-3 and TRBJ2-3, with 8 bases identical to TRBD2. The CDR3 spans 14 residues. Trimming at V came to 3 bases and at J to 1 base, leaving 0 bases not matched to a gene. In germline, CDR1 is ENHRY, CDR2 SYGVKD. CDR3 sequence reads: CAISEAGGTDTQYF. CDR3 bases: TGTGCCATCAGTGAAGCGGGGGGCACAGATACGCAGTATTTT.

This clone appeared a few times. For the CDR3, the DNA is TGCGCCAGCAGTGTGGGACATAAGGGCAATGAGCAGTTCTTC. Translating gives CASSVGHKGNEQFF. The J gene is TRBJ2-1, the V gene TRBV5-1; TRBD1 is a possible D gene (6 bases). V was cut by 5 bases and J by 6 bases, with 15 bases left in between. This CDR3 region has 14 residues. The V gene's germline CDR1 is SGHRS and CDR2 YFSETQ.

The chain combines TRBV7-9 with TRBJ1-6, with D possibly matching TRBD1 (6 bases). The CDR3 has 12 amino acids. CDR1 and CDR2 from the germline V gene are SEHNR and FQNEAQ (reference sequence). Deletions cut 6 bases from V and 8 bases from J, with 8 bases between. This CDR3 reads CASRSGDSPLHF. Here the CDR3 DNA reads TGTGCCAGCAGATCAGGGGATTCACCCCTCCACTTT.

The rearrangement joins TRBV27 to TRBJ1-5; 7 nucleotides align to TRBD1. Per germline, CDR1 MNHEY and CDR2 SMNVEV (reference sequence). V was pared by 4 bases and J by 2 bases, with 5 bases of the junction left unmatched. The CDR3 is 15 residues long. In DNA form, the CDR3 reads TGTGCCAGCAGTTATACCGGGACAGGCAATCAGCCCCAGCATTTT. Residues: CASSYTGTGNQPQHF.

The rearrangement joins TRBV7-2 to TRBJ2-3, with TRBD2 matching 7 bases. V shed 1 base and J 3 bases; nucleotides not matched to a gene: 7. Per germline, CDR1 SGHTA and CDR2 FQGNSA. This CDR3 comprises 16 residues. Here the CDR3 DNA reads TGTGCCAGCAGCTTAGTGGGGGGGGTTAGTACAGATACGCAGTATTTT. Translation: CASSLVGGVSTDTQYF.

The chain's CDR3 is CASSSKGGAYEQYF. The CDR3 DNA follows: TGTGCCAGCAGTTCAAAGGGGGGGGCCTACGAGCAGTACTTC. The gene calls are TRBV7-9 and TRBJ2-7; possible D gene TRBD2, 7 bases. The CDR3 runs 14 residues. V shed 6 bases and J shed 2 bases, with 14 bases lying between them. Germline CDR1 reads SEHNR; CDR2 reads FQNEAQ (reference sequence).

The rearrangement links TRBV27 to TRBJ1-3; TRBD1 might be the D (6 bases). The CDR3 sequence is 14 residues long. V lost 4 bases and J 1 base, leaving 8 bases between the germline ends. Germline assignment: CDR1 MNHEY and CDR2 SMNVEV (reference sequence). CDR3 nucleotide sequence: TGTGCCAGCAGTTCCACAGGGTCTGGAAACACCATATATTTT. This gives the protein CASSSTGSGNTIYF.

The rearrangement joins TRBV4-1 to TRBJ2-2, with TRBD2 matching over 10 bases. V lost 4 bases and J lost 7; bases outside the gene matches: 3. CDR3 length equals 14 residues. Germline CDR1 is MGHRA and CDR2 is YSYEKL. The CDR3 nucleotides are TGCGCCAGCAGCCCAGGGACTAGCGACGGGGAGCTGTTTTTT. It is translated as CASSPGTSDGELFF.

The J gene is TRBJ1-2, the V gene TRBV12-5; no reliable D call. The germline CDR1 and CDR2 sequences are LGHNT and FRNRAP. The CDR3 extends over 15 amino acids. V lost 6 bases and J 3 bases, leaving 17 bases between the germline ends. The CDR3 DNA is TGTGCTAGTGGATTACCGGGCCAGAGGGACTATGGCTACACCTTC. Its protein is CASGLPGQRDYGYTF. Full variable domain (remainder filled in from reference TRBV12-5 and TRBJ1-2): DARVTQTPRHKVTEMGQEVTMRCQPILGHNTVFWYRQTMMQGLELLAYFRNRAPLDDSGMPKDRFSAEMPDATLATLKIQPSEPRDSAVYFCASGLPGQRDYGYTFGSGTRLTVV.

The J gene is TRBJ1-5, the V gene TRBV10-3, with 7 bases identical to TRBD1. The V and J ends lost 3 bases and 1 base, in that order; junction bases with no gene match: 15. CDR1 is ENHRY and CDR2 is SYGVKD in the germline V gene. This CDR3 has 19 amino acids. The CDR3 loop is CAISDSHLPGQQSNQPQHF. The CDR3 DNA follows: TGTGCCATCAGTGATTCTCACCTCCCGGGACAGCAAAGCAATCAGCCCCAGCATTTT.

This chain links TRBV7-9 with TRBJ2-3; possibly TRBD2 for D (6 bases). There are 15 residues in the CDR3. From germline, CDR1 is SEHNR and CDR2 FQNEAQ (reference sequence). V shed 5 bases and J shed 4 bases, with 16 bases lying between them. This CDR3 reads CASSRRDFTADTQYF. As DNA, the CDR3 is TGTGCCAGCAGCCGCCGGGACTTTACGGCAGATACGCAGTATTTT.

This sequence joins TRBV7-3 and TRBJ1-1, with a weak D call TRBD1 (6 bases). V was shortened by 5 bases and J by 6 bases, with 19 bases between the two germline ends. Germline values: CDR1 SGHTA, CDR2 FQGTGA. CDR3 length equals 15 residues. CDR3 in amino acids: CASSPTGGARSEAFF. In DNA, the CDR3 is TGTGCCAGCAGCCCGACGGGGGGGGCGCGTTCTGAAGCTTTCTTT.

The CDR3, as DNA: TGTGCCAGCAGCTTCCTGGACTTTTACGAGCAGTACTTC. Translating gives CASSFLDFYEQYF. This chain connects TRBV7-6 to TRBJ2-7; weak D call: TRBD2 (5 bases). CDR1 SGHVS and CDR2 FNYEAQ come from the germline V gene. Trimming cost V 3 bases and J 4 bases, with 10 bases left between them. This CDR3 is 13 amino acids long.

The V and J genes are TRBV4-2 and TRBJ2-2; the match to TRBD2 covers 7 bases. The junction had 5 bases not matched to a gene; V was cut back by 3 bases and J by 1 base. CDR3 length: 16 amino acids. The germline gives CDR1 LGHNA, CDR2 YNFKEQ. The CDR3 is CASSHGAGKNTGELFF. The CDR3 coding sequence is TGTGCCAGCAGCCATGGAGCGGGGAAGAACACCGGGGAGCTGTTTTTT.

As DNA, the CDR3 is TGCAGCGTTGAAGATCAGCGAGCGGGACATATCTACGAGCAGTACTTC. It encodes CSVEDQRAGHIYEQYF. V gene TRBV29-1 combines with J gene TRBJ2-7; perhaps TRBD2 as D (7 bases). The germline gives CDR1 SQVTM, CDR2 ANQGSEA. This CDR3 region has 16 residues. V was trimmed by 0 bases and J by 3 bases, leaving 18 bases between them.

The V gene is TRBV7-9, the J gene TRBJ1-2; 8 nucleotides agree with TRBD1. J gave up 5 bases and V 1 base, and 6 bases lay outside the gene matches. CDR1 and CDR2 (germline): SEHNR, FQNEAQ (reference sequence). This CDR3 has 15 residues. For the CDR3, the DNA is TGTGCCAGCAGCTTAGTCCAGGGGGCGCGGTATGGCTACACCTTC. Its translation: CASSLVQGARYGYTF.

This chain joins TRBV5-6 and TRBJ1-1; D gene unclear. This CDR3 has 16 amino acids. The ends were cut back, 0 bases at V and 4 bases at J, with 16 bases in the middle. Germline values: CDR1 SGHDT, CDR2 YYEEEE. The CDR3 region has the DNA TGTGCCAGCAGCTTGGGCCCTACGGGTGTAAGCACTGAAGCTTTCTTT. Translating gives CASSLGPTGVSTEAFF.

The chain links TRBV5-1 to TRBJ1-1, with no clear D. CDR3 length: 19 amino acids. Germline V CDR1 and CDR2: SGHRS, YFSETQ. The V end lost 4 bases, the J end lost 4 bases, and 29 bases lay between the germline ends. For the CDR3, the DNA is TGCGCCAGCAGCCTGGGCCCCTCCGGAAGGAGTCGAGGAGGCACTGAAGCTTTCTTT. Residues: CASSLGPSGRSRGGTEAFF.

The gene calls are TRBV28 and TRBJ2-1, with 7 bases that match TRBD2. CDR1 is MDHEN and CDR2 is SYDVKM in the germline V gene. V gave up 6 bases and J gave up 0 bases; unmatched junction bases: 8. The CDR3 length is 16 residues. CDR3 sequence reads: CASRTPGLSSYNEQFF. In nucleotides, the CDR3 is TGTGCCAGCAGGACTCCGGGACTAAGCTCCTACAATGAGCAGTTCTTC.

This chain connects TRBV6-6 to TRBJ2-2; weak D call: TRBD1 (7 bases). CDR3 length: 16 amino acids. Germline V gene data show CDR1 as MNHNY and CDR2 as SVGAGI (reference sequence). V lost 5 bases to trimming and J lost 4 bases, with 17 bases between them. The CDR3 DNA is TGTGCCAGCAGTCACCACCAGGGGGGAGGCACCGGGGAGCTGTTTTTT. Translated, it gives CASSHHQGGGTGELFF.